Following are 26 T cell receptor beta chains from one sample sequenced in a study of blood T cell repertoires in COVID-19 (dated by TCRdb to 2020 to 2022). The method behind the library was the immunoSEQ multiplex PCR assay. TCRdb carries this immuneACCESS record with in-frame sequences only. Its versions omit some clonotypes, under half of them owing to an unresolved V gene in the studies checked, with the rest unexplained. Here the sample has fewer than 450,000 clones; 88% occur a single time. The top ten constitute approximately 2% of the sample. Sequenced sample: PBMCs or T cells enriched from blood (not recorded which). Source of these receptors: a woman in her thirties or forties with acute COVID-19.

The CDR3 region has the DNA TGTGCCAGCAGCCGGAGGACAGATAGAGGCAGTGGCTACACCTTC. As protein: CASSRRTDRGSGYTF. V and J are TRBV7-2 and TRBJ1-2, with D perhaps matching TRBD1 (6 bases). V was shortened by 5 bases and J by 7 bases, with 20 bases between the two germline ends. The CDR3 totals 15 residues. The germline CDR1 and CDR2 sequences are SGHTA and FQGNSA.

The V and J genes are TRBV7-6 and TRBJ2-1, with 13 bases matching TRBD2. The CDR3 spans 16 residues. From germline, CDR1 is SGHVS and CDR2 FNYEAQ. Losses at the gene ends were 6 bases for V and 8 bases for J; bases not matched to a gene: 10. CDR3 sequence: CASRLTSGGGRDEQFF. CDR3 DNA sequence: TGTGCCAGCAGGTTAACTAGCGGGGGGGGTCGCGATGAGCAGTTCTTC. The full variable domain, completed using reference TRBV7-6 and TRBJ2-1, is GAGVSQSPRYKVTKRGQDVALRCDPISGHVSLYWYRQALGQGPEFLTYFNYEAQQDKSGLPNDRFSAERPEGSISTLTIQRTEQRDSAMYRCASRLTSGGGRDEQFFGPGTRLTVL.

The genes are TRBV27 and TRBJ1-2; tentative D call: TRBD1 (6 bases). The V gene's germline CDR1 is MNHEY and CDR2 SMNVEV (reference sequence). The CDR3 is 14 residues long. Trimming cost V 7 bases and J 2 bases, with 14 bases left between them. The CDR3 DNA follows: TGTGCCAGCAAAGTTAAGGGGGGGAACTATGGCTACACCTTC. Amino acid sequence: CASKVKGGNYGYTF.

The chain joins TRBV27 to TRBJ2-7, with 10 bases fitting TRBD1. The CDR3 spans 16 residues. Unmatched junction bases numbered 12, after V lost 6 bases and J lost 4 bases. Germline CDR1 is MNHEY and CDR2 is SMNVEV (reference sequence). Written as DNA, the CDR3 is TGTGCCAGCAGCACGCCGGGACAGGGGCAAGGATACGAGCAGTACTTC. It specifies CASSTPGQGQGYEQYF.

The gene calls are TRBV9 and TRBJ1-5, with a possible D match to TRBD1 (6 bases). V was pared by 2 bases and J by 5 bases, with 14 bases between. Per germline, CDR1 SGDLS and CDR2 YYNGEE. This CDR3 comprises 15 residues. The DNA for the CDR3 is TGTGCCAGCAGCGTGTTGACAGGACCGGATCAGCCCCAGCATTTT. Amino acid sequence: CASSVLTGPDQPQHF.

The gene calls are TRBV10-3 and TRBJ2-7, with 7 bases that match TRBD1. Germline CDR1 ENHRY, CDR2 SYGVKD. With V trimmed by 10 bases and J by 4 bases, 7 bases remained unmatched. The CDR3 length is 12 residues. CDR3 in amino acids: CAKWTGWYEQYF. The DNA of the CDR3 is TGTGCCAAGTGGACAGGATGGTACGAGCAGTACTTC.

The chain recombines TRBV29-1 with TRBJ2-3; 7 positions match TRBD1. This CDR3 spans 13 amino acids. V shed 7 bases, J shed 5 bases, and the junction held 9 bases outside the gene matches. Germline assignment: CDR1 SQVTM and CDR2 ANQGSEA. The CDR3 is CSAGTVHGDTQYF. Here the CDR3 DNA reads TGCAGCGCCGGGACAGTCCATGGAGATACGCAGTATTTT.

The V and J genes are TRBV6-5 and TRBJ2-1, with 7 positions matching TRBD1. Germline loops: CDR1 MNHEY, CDR2 SVGAGI. V lost 2 bases and J lost 12; bases outside the gene matches: 10. CDR3 length: 14 amino acids. CDR3 protein: CASSYLDRAQGQFF. The DNA for the CDR3 is TGTGCCAGCAGTTACCTAGACAGGGCTCAAGGGCAGTTCTTC.

The chain recombines TRBV6-2 or TRBV6-3 with TRBJ1-5, with D perhaps TRBD1 (5 bases). V was shortened by 4 bases and J by 4 bases, with 11 bases between the two germline ends. The CDR3 has 14 amino acids. Germline CDR1 and CDR2: MNHEY and SVGEGT. The CDR3 DNA follows: TGTGCCAGCAGTTCCGACAGAGAGAATCAGCCCCAGCATTTT. Its translation is CASSSDRENQPQHF.

The chain recombines TRBV5-4 with TRBJ2-6; D gene ambiguous. In germline, CDR1 is SGHNT, CDR2 YYREEE (reference sequence). The CDR3 length is 17 residues. V dropped 1 base and J dropped 4 bases, with 15 bases sitting between them. DNA for the CDR3: TGTGCCAGCAGCTTGTCCCACCCAGGTACCGGGGCCAACGTCCTGACTTTC. Its translation is CASSLSHPGTGANVLTF.

The chain uses TRBV6-5 and TRBJ1-5; D uncertain. Germline V gene sequence: CDR1 MNHEY, CDR2 SVGAGI. The CDR3 runs to 16 residues. Trimming cost V 0 bases and J 0 bases, with 9 bases left between them. The CDR3 region has the DNA TGTGCCAGCAGTTACTCTGAGGCTCATAGCAATCAGCCCCAGCATTTT. As protein: CASSYSEAHSNQPQHF.

Here the CDR3 reads CSASLAGVYNEQFF. The CDR3 nucleotides are TGCAGTGCTAGTTTAGCAGGGGTATACAATGAGCAGTTCTTC. The chain links TRBV20-1 to TRBJ2-1; perhaps TRBD1 as D (6 bases). The germline V gene has CDR1 DFQATT and CDR2 SNEGSKA (reference sequence). The CDR3 has 14 amino acids. The V end lost 3 bases, the J end lost 4 bases, and 13 bases lay between the germline ends.

The rearrangement links TRBV3-1 (or the pseudogene TRBV3-2) to TRBJ1-5; TRBD1 is a possible D gene (5 bases). CDR3 size: 14 residues. Germline CDR1 LGHDT, CDR2 YNNKEL (reference sequence). Trimming pared 4 bases from V and 4 bases from J, leaving 11 bases between. The CDR3 DNA is TGTGCCAGCAGCCTCGGGGGGAGAAATCAGCCCCAGCATTTT. Translating gives CASSLGGRNQPQHF.

The chain joins TRBV7-2 to TRBJ2-7; D gene ambiguous. In germline, CDR1 is SGHTA, CDR2 FQGNSA. The V gene lost 4 bases and the J gene lost 3 bases, with 16 bases spanning the gap. This CDR3 has 15 residues. The CDR3 sequence: CASSSSAGAGYEQYF. For the CDR3, the DNA is TGTGCCAGCAGCTCGTCCGCCGGAGCTGGCTACGAGCAGTACTTC.

This clone came up once. CDR3 region: CASSSGIIIYEQYF. The CDR3 DNA reads TGTGCCAGCAGCTCCGGGATCATCATCTACGAGCAGTACTTC. V gene TRBV5-6 combines with J gene TRBJ2-7; possible D gene TRBD2, 5 bases. CDR3 length equals 14 residues. Trimming removed 3 bases from V and 3 bases from J, with 13 bases in between. CDR1 is SGHDT and CDR2 is YYEEEE in the germline V gene.

The genes are TRBV6-5 and TRBJ1-3; 7 bases are shared with TRBD1. V was pared by 8 bases and J by 2 bases, with 0 bases of the junction left unmatched. Germline V gene lookup returns CDR1 MNHEY and CDR2 SVGAGI. The CDR3 extends over 12 amino acids. Here the CDR3 reads CASGTAGNTIYF. As DNA, the CDR3 is TGTGCCAGCGGGACAGCTGGAAACACCATATATTTT.

This chain connects TRBV18 to TRBJ2-7; D might be TRBD2 (7 bases). Trimming took off 6 bases at V and 3 bases at J, with 21 bases between the two ends. The CDR3 loop spans 16 amino acids. In germline, CDR1 is KGHSH, CDR2 LQKENI. The CDR3 bases are TGTGCCAGCTCGGACGGGGGGCCCATTCAAATCTACGAGCAGTACTTC. Translated, it gives CASSDGGPIQIYEQYF. Based on the CDR3 plus reference TRBV18 and TRBJ2-7, the full variable domain is NAGVMQNPRHLVRRRGQEARLRCSPMKGHSHVYWYRQLPEEGLKFMVYLQKENIIDESGMPKERFSAEFPKEGPSILRIQQVVRGDSAAYFCASSDGGPIQIYEQYFGPGTRLTVT.

This chain joins TRBV30 and TRBJ1-2; maybe TRBD1 (5 bases). Germline CDR1 GTSNPN, CDR2 SVGIG (reference sequence). CDR3 length equals 12 residues. V lost 6 bases, J lost 2 bases, and 10 bases lay in between. CDR3 residues: CACQDRNYGYTF. CDR3 nucleotide sequence: TGTGCCTGCCAAGACAGAAACTATGGCTACACCTTC.

The chain is built from TRBV19 and TRBJ2-4; D ambiguous. The CDR3 runs 16 residues. V was trimmed by 3 bases and J by 2 bases, leaving 14 bases between them. Germline values: CDR1 LNHDA, CDR2 SQIVND (reference sequence). The CDR3 loop is CASSMPRLRTKNIQYF. CDR3 sequence (DNA): TGTGCCAGTAGTATGCCGCGGCTCCGAACCAAAAACATTCAGTACTTC.

Comments on this clone: This sample includes further DNA sequences coding for the same CDR3. This rearrangement joins TRBV19 to TRBJ1-2, with TRBD1 matching over 8 bases. Germline V gene lookup returns CDR1 LNHDA and CDR2 SQIVND (reference sequence). The CDR3 has 13 amino acids. V was pared by 3 bases and J by 4 bases, with 1 base of the junction left unmatched. The CDR3 spells CASSIGQGYGYTF. The DNA for the CDR3 is TGTGCCAGTAGTATTGGACAGGGCTATGGCTACACCTTC.

This clone is a singleton in its sample. The chain uses TRBV10-2 and TRBJ1-2, with a possible D match to TRBD1 (5 bases). The ends were cut back, 6 bases at V and 5 bases at J, with 13 bases in the middle. The V gene's germline CDR1 is WSHSY and CDR2 SAAADI. The CDR3 length is 13 residues. The CDR3 region is CASRGRVGYGYTF. The CDR3 DNA reads as TGCGCCAGCAGGGGCAGGGTAGGGTATGGCTACACCTTC.

This rearrangement joins TRBV13 to TRBJ2-4; TRBD1 aligns across 7 bases. After removal of 5 bases from V and 8 bases from J, the junction contained 6 bases not matched to a gene. CDR3 length: 13 amino acids. CDR1 and CDR2 from the germline V gene are PRHDT and FYEKMQ (reference sequence). CDR3 nucleotides: TGTGCCAGCAGCCCGACAGGGAGTGACATTCAGTACTTC. It translates to CASSPTGSDIQYF.

This chain joins TRBV19 and TRBJ1-2; 8 positions agree with TRBD1. The V gene's germline CDR1 is LNHDA and CDR2 SQIVND (reference sequence). This CDR3 comprises 13 residues. V dropped 10 bases and J dropped 3; count of bases not matched to a gene: 7. In DNA form, the CDR3 reads TGTGCCACTCGTGGACAGGGAGACTATGGCTACACCTTC. Encoded protein: CATRGQGDYGYTF.

This rearrangement joins TRBV19 to TRBJ1-2; D gene unclear. Germline assignment: CDR1 LNHDA and CDR2 SQIVND (reference sequence). The V gene lost 3 bases and the J gene lost 5 bases, with 7 bases spanning the gap. The CDR3 sequence is 12 residues long. CDR3 loop: CASSIAGYGYTF. The CDR3 region has the DNA TGTGCCAGTAGTATTGCGGGATATGGCTACACCTTC.

The chain couples TRBV30 to TRBJ1-2, with 7 bases lining up with TRBD1. This CDR3 spans 14 amino acids. Losses at the gene ends were 1 base for V and 5 bases for J; bases not matched to a gene: 7. CDR1 GTSNPN and CDR2 SVGIG come from the germline V gene (reference sequence). This chain's CDR3 is CAWSGGQRLYGYTF. The CDR3 DNA reads as TGTGCCTGGAGTGGGGGACAGAGGCTATATGGCTACACCTTC. The whole variable domain, remainder taken from reference TRBV30 and TRBJ1-2, is SQTIHQWPATLVQPVGSPLSLECTVEGTSNPNLYWYRQAAGRGLQLLFYSVGIGQISSEVPQNLSASRPQDRQFILSSKKLLLSDSGFYLCAWSGGQRLYGYTFGSGTRLTVV.

The chain joins TRBV2 to TRBJ1-2; 7 bases line up with TRBD1. The CDR3 is 13 amino acids. CDR1 is SNHLY and CDR2 is FYNNEI in the germline V gene. J was trimmed by 4 bases and V by 4 bases; bases with no gene match: 3. CDR3 DNA sequence: TGTGCCAGCAGTGGGGGACAGTTCTATGGCTACACCTTC. It specifies CASSGGQFYGYTF.